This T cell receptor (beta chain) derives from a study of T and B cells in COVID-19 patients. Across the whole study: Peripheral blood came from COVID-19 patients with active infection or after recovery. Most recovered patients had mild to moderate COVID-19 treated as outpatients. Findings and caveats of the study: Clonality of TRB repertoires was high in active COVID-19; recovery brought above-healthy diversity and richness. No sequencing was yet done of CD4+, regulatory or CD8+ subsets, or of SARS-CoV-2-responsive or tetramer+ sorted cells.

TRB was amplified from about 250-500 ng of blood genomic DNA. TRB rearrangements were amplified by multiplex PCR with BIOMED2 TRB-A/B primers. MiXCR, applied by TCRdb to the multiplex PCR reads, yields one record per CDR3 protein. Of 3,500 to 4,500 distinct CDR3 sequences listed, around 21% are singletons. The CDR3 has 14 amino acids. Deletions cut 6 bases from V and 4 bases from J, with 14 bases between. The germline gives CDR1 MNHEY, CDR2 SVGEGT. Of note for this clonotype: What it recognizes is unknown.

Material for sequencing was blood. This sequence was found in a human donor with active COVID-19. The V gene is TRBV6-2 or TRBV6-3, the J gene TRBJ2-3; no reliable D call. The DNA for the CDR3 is TGTGCCAGCAGGCCCCGGGCCCCACCAGATACGCAGTATTTT. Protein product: CASRPRAPPDTQYF.